Each of the 32 T cell receptor beta chains below was sequenced from the same sample in a study of blood T cells in healthy people across ages. Then a second PCR, running roughly 7 to 11 cycles, was carried out with a sample-barcoded 5' primer and a J-beta primer mix. TCRdb re-derived calls from the 5' RACE reads in MiXCR, one entry per CDR3 protein. In the table there are approximately 730,000 distinct CDR3 sequences, roughly 45% of which are singletons. The sample taken for sequencing was blood. These receptors were obtained from an older woman in good health.

Remarks on this clonotype: The junction departs from the called germline gene at one end, perhaps through a read error. The chain employs TRBV29-1 and TRBJ1-5; TRBD1 is a possible D gene (6 bases). The CDR3 is 13 amino acids. CDR1 and CDR2 (germline): SQVTM, ANQGSEA. Written as DNA, the CDR3 is TGCTGCGTTGCCCAGGGGTCGGATCAGCCCCAGCATTTT. Its translation is CCVAQGSDQPQHF.

The chain uses TRBV28 and TRBJ2-5; TRBD2 might be the D (6 bases). The J call is uncertain, as TRBJ2-7 better fits the DNA end. Per the germline V gene, CDR1 is MDHEN and CDR2 is SYDVKM. The length of the CDR3 is 11 residues. This CDR3 reads CAIGGRHEQYF. The CDR3 region has the DNA TGTGCCATCGGGGGACGTCACGAGCAGTACTTC.

The chain employs TRBV2 and TRBJ2-5; TRBD2 matches 16 bases. From germline, CDR1 is SNHLY and CDR2 FYNNEI. The V segment lost 9 bases and the J segment 5 bases; nucleotides outside the gene matches: 9. This CDR3 region has 16 residues. CDR3 nucleotide sequence: TGTGCCAGGACCGGGACTAGCGGGGGGGATGGGGAGACCCAGTACTTC. Residues: CARTGTSGGDGETQYF.

The chain joins TRBV24-1 to TRBJ2-5; 9 bases match TRBD1. Germline values: CDR1 KGHDR, CDR2 SFDVKD. V trimming: 5 bases; J trimming: 0 bases; junction bases outside the gene matches: 3. This CDR3 has 15 amino acids. The CDR3 is CATSVGTGYQETQYF. The CDR3, as DNA: TGTGCCACCAGTGTCGGGACAGGGTACCAAGAGACCCAGTACTTC.

The sample holds a few counts of this clonotype. The chain joins TRBV5-1 to TRBJ2-6; D tentatively fits TRBD1 or TRBD2 (5 bases each). V was cut by 4 bases and J by 0 bases, with 11 bases left in between. This CDR3 region has 16 residues. The germline gives CDR1 SGHRS, CDR2 YFSETQ. The CDR3 protein is CASSPGADSGANVLTF. CDR3 bases: TGCGCCAGCAGCCCCGGGGCGGACTCTGGGGCCAACGTCCTGACTTTC. The entire variable domain, with the rest obtained from reference TRBV5-1 and TRBJ2-6, is as follows: KAGVTQTPRYLIKTRGQQVTLSCSPISGHRSVSWYQQTPGQGLQFLFEYFSETQRNKGNFPGRFSGRQFSNSRSEMNVSTLELGDSALYLCASSPGADSGANVLTFGAGSRLTVL.

V and J are TRBV20-1 and TRBJ1-2; 10 positions agree with TRBD1. Trimming cost V 3 bases and J 3 bases; bases outside gene matches: 1. CDR3 length: 13 residues. Germline V gene lookup returns CDR1 DFQATT and CDR2 SNEGSKA (reference sequence). As DNA, the CDR3 is TGCAGTGCTAGCGGGACAGGGGACTATGGCTACACCTTC. Translation: CSASGTGDYGYTF.

This clonotype was seen more than once but under ten times. The V call is TRBV4-3, the J call TRBJ2-7, with 9 bases identical to TRBD1. After removal of 0 bases from V and 7 bases from J, the junction contained 16 bases not matched to a gene. The CDR3 length is 18 residues. CDR1 is LGHNA and CDR2 is YSLEER in the germline V gene. CDR3 residues: CASSQDRGRTGAYNEQYF. The CDR3 nucleotides are TGCGCCAGCAGCCAAGATAGGGGGAGGACAGGGGCTTACAATGAGCAGTACTTC.

The rearrangement links TRBV21-1 to TRBJ2-7; the table assigns TRBD1, which was not confirmed against the DNA. TRBV21-1 has pseudogene status. The CDR3 length is 16 residues. DNA for the CDR3: TGTGCCAGCAGCAAAATCGCGACAGGGGGAAACTACGAGCAGTACTTC. Amino acids: CASSKIATGGNYEQYF.

The chain links TRBV4-1 to TRBJ2-7; TRBD2 aligns across 11 bases. CDR1 MGHRA and CDR2 YSYEKL come from the germline V gene. J lost 7 bases, V lost 3 bases, and 11 bases had no gene match. This CDR3 spans 16 amino acids. CDR3 coding DNA: TGCGCCAGCAGCCACCTTTTGACTAGCGGGAACTGGGAGCAGTACTTC. This encodes CASSHLLTSGNWEQYF.

This chain links TRBV29-1 with TRBJ2-4; TRBD1 aligns across 7 bases. The J call may be mistaken, given a closer DNA end match to TRBJ2-7. CDR3 length equals 15 residues. Germline V gene data show CDR1 as SQVTM and CDR2 as ANQGSEA. The CDR3 here is CSVEDGRGGDYEQYF. The CDR3, as DNA: TGCAGCGTTGAAGATGGTCGAGGGGGCGATTACGAGCAGTACTTC.

The chain employs TRBV30 and TRBJ2-7; D is undetermined. V lost 2 bases to trimming and J lost 5 bases, with 7 bases between them. The germline V gene has CDR1 GTSNPN and CDR2 SVGIG (reference sequence). The CDR3 has 11 residues. DNA of the CDR3: TGTGCCTGGAGTAAGTTGAACGAGCAGTACTTC. This codes for CAWSKLNEQYF.

On this clonotype: A much larger clone lies one base from this, so it may be a read error. The genes are TRBV7-2 and TRBJ2-1, with D possibly matching TRBD1 (5 bases). The CDR3 loop spans 14 amino acids. Germline CDR1 SGHTA, CDR2 FQGNSA. The germline V and J ends were trimmed by 5 bases and 10 bases, with 18 bases remaining between them. CDR3 DNA sequence: TGTGCCAGCAGCCAGGTGGGGCACTCCTACGAGCAGTTCTTC. This sequence encodes CASSQVGHSYEQFF.

This clonotype has only a few counts. This CDR3 reads CASSSSPRGYEQYF. DNA for the CDR3: TGTGCCAGCAGCTCTTCCCCGCGGGGCTACGAGCAGTACTTC. The J gene is TRBJ2-7, the V gene TRBV7-2; tentative D call: TRBD2 (6 bases). V was pared by 4 bases and J by 3 bases, with 13 bases between. This CDR3 contains 14 residues. CDR1 and CDR2 from the germline V gene are SGHTA and FQGNSA.

There are a few counts of this clonotype. The chain combines TRBV7-2 with TRBJ2-5, with 10 positions matching TRBD2. V trimming: 0 bases; J trimming: 11 bases; junction bases outside the gene matches: 9. The V gene's germline CDR1 is SGHTA and CDR2 FQGNSA. CDR3 length: 15 amino acids. CDR3 residues: CASSLAAGGKNEQYF. CDR3 nucleotide sequence: TGTGCCAGCAGCTTAGCAGCGGGAGGGAAGAATGAGCAGTACTTC. The full variable domain, its missing parts supplied by reference TRBV7-2 and TRBJ2-5, is GAGVSQSPSNKVTEKGKDVELRCDPISGHTALYWYRQSLGQGLEFLIYFQGNSAPDKSGLPSDRFSAERTGGSVSTLTIQRTQQEDSAVYLCASSLAAGGKNEQYFGPGTRLLVL.

The count of this clonotype is one. This rearrangement joins TRBV10-3 to TRBJ2-2; unclear D gene. V lost 2 bases and J lost 0, with 10 bases in between. The V gene's germline CDR1 is ENHRY and CDR2 SYGVKD. The CDR3 loop spans 16 amino acids. The CDR3 spells CAISELPGANTGELFF. As DNA, the CDR3 is TGTGCCATCAGTGAGCTCCCAGGCGCGAACACCGGGGAGCTGTTTTTT.

This clonotype came up a few times. V is TRBV11-2 and J is TRBJ2-5, with D hard to call. The DNA end is a closer match to TRBJ2-7, so the J assignment may be wrong. This CDR3 has 18 residues. Germline CDR1 SGHAT, CDR2 FQNNGV. The CDR3 bases are TGTGCCAGCAGCTTAGAAGGAGTGCGGCTCCGACGTGGCGACGAGCAGTACTTC. Translating gives CASSLEGVRLRRGDEQYF.

The chain is built from TRBV20-1 and TRBJ2-6; 12 nucleotides line up with TRBD1. After removal of 2 bases from V and 0 bases from J, the junction contained 8 bases not matched to a gene. The CDR3 is made up of 19 amino acids. Germline V gene lookup returns CDR1 DFQATT and CDR2 SNEGSKA (reference sequence). The CDR3 loop reads CSARPGTGGLGSGANVLTF. CDR3 sequence (DNA): TGCAGTGCTAGACCCGGGACAGGGGGCCTCGGCTCTGGGGCCAACGTCCTGACTTTC.

This clonotype has at least ten counts. This chain uses TRBV29-1 with TRBJ1-1, with a weak D call TRBD1 (6 bases). The CDR3 has 12 amino acids. V dropped 8 bases and J dropped 5 bases, with 15 bases sitting between them. Germline V gene lookup returns CDR1 SQVTM and CDR2 ANQGSEA. This chain's CDR3 is CSTKSGATEAFF. The DNA of the CDR3 is TGCAGCACCAAGTCGGGGGCAACTGAAGCTTTCTTT.

J is TRBJ2-3 and V is TRBV20-1; the match to TRBD2 covers 13 bases. CDR1 DFQATT and CDR2 SNEGSKA come from the germline V gene (reference sequence). V dropped 5 bases and J dropped 3; count of bases not matched to a gene: 5. The CDR3 totals 15 residues. For the CDR3, the DNA is TGCAGTGCTGCCCCGACTAGCGGGAGGACAGATACGCAGTATTTT. It codes for CSAAPTSGRTDTQYF.

The rearrangement uses TRBV5-1 and TRBJ2-7; 10 bases are a match to TRBD1. The CDR3 sequence is 16 residues long. J gave up 2 bases and V 1 base, and 6 bases lay outside the gene matches. Germline assignment: CDR1 SGHRS and CDR2 YFSETQ. The CDR3 bases are TGCGCCAGCAGCTTGACGACAGGACAGGGGGCCTACGAGCAGTACTTC. Its translation: CASSLTTGQGAYEQYF.

The chain joins TRBV3-1 to TRBJ2-5; 13 bases line up with TRBD2. Germline V lookup: CDR1 LGHDT, CDR2 YNNKEL (reference sequence). After removal of 6 bases from V and 7 bases from J, the junction contained 14 bases not matched to a gene. This CDR3 is 17 amino acids long. The CDR3, as DNA: TGTGCCAGCAGTCCTACGGGACTAGCGGGGCTCGGGGGGACCCAGTACTTC. Its translation: CASSPTGLAGLGGTQYF.

The rearrangement joins TRBV5-1 to TRBJ2-7, with TRBD2 identical over 14 bases. Germline loops: CDR1 SGHRS, CDR2 YFSETQ. Trimming at V came to 0 bases and at J to 7 bases, leaving 9 bases not matched to a gene. The CDR3 has 17 amino acids. This CDR3 reads CASSLGLAGGLVPEQYF. CDR3 in DNA: TGCGCCAGCAGCTTGGGACTAGCGGGGGGGCTAGTTCCTGAGCAGTACTTC. The full variable domain, its missing parts supplied by reference TRBV5-1 and TRBJ2-7, is KAGVTQTPRYLIKTRGQQVTLSCSPISGHRSVSWYQQTPGQGLQFLFEYFSETQRNKGNFPGRFSGRQFSNSRSEMNVSTLELGDSALYLCASSLGLAGGLVPEQYFGPGTRLTVT.

This sequence joins TRBV11-2 and TRBJ2-1; a weak D match, TRBD2 (6 bases). Germline V gene data show CDR1 as SGHAT and CDR2 as FQNNGV. The CDR3 has 15 residues. Trimming took 2 bases from V and 1 from J, leaving 9 bases between them. The CDR3, as DNA: TGTGCCAGCAGCTTACAGCTAGCGTCCTACAATGAGCAGTTCTTC. Amino acid sequence: CASSLQLASYNEQFF.

V usage is TRBV28 and J usage is TRBJ1-1, with D perhaps matching TRBD1 (6 bases). V gave up 5 bases and J gave up 4 bases, with 14 bases separating them. There are 14 residues in the CDR3. Germline CDR1 is MDHEN and CDR2 is SYDVKM. The CDR3 protein is CASSKTGIGTEAFF. The CDR3 region has the DNA TGTGCCAGCAGTAAAACAGGGATTGGCACTGAAGCTTTCTTT. The full variable domain, its missing parts supplied by reference TRBV28 and TRBJ1-1, is DVKVTQSSRYLVKRTGEKVFLECVQDMDHENMFWYRQDPGLGLRLIYFSYDVKMKEKGDIPEGYSVSREKKERFSLILESASTNQTSMYLCASSKTGIGTEAFFGQGTRLTVV.

This clonotype was counted a few times. V is TRBV20-1 and J is TRBJ1-6, with unresolved D. The germline V gene encodes CDR1 DFQATT and CDR2 SNEGSKA (reference sequence). The V end lost 5 bases, the J end lost 7 bases, and 15 bases lay between the germline ends. The CDR3 contains 14 residues. Here the CDR3 DNA reads TGCAGTGCTCGGTCCGAGTTGAGGAATTCACCCCTCCACTTT. This sequence encodes CSARSELRNSPLHF.

This rearrangement joins TRBV20-1 to TRBJ2-1; D unresolved. The CDR3 loop spans 12 amino acids. V shed 5 bases and J shed 6 bases, with 11 bases lying between them. CDR1 is DFQATT, CDR2 SNEGSKA, per germline (reference sequence). The CDR3 is CSAENPVNEQFF. CDR3 in DNA: TGCAGTGCTGAAAACCCCGTCAATGAGCAGTTCTTC.

This clonotype showed up just a few times. V is TRBV21-1 and J is TRBJ2-7; the table's D call TRBD1 went unverified against the DNA. TRBV21-1 is assigned pseudogene status. The CDR3 extends over 16 amino acids. CDR3 residues: CATPPSERGFSYEQYF. CDR3 in DNA: TGTGCCACCCCTCCAAGCGAAAGGGGGTTCTCCTACGAGCAGTACTTC.

The CDR3 spells CSVECRGGETQYF. CDR3 coding DNA: TGCAGCGTTGAATGTAGGGGGGGAGAGACCCAGTACTTC. The chain combines TRBV29-1 with TRBJ2-5; TRBD2 is a possible D gene (7 bases). With 2 bases removed from V and 4 bases from J, the gap between germline ends came to 11 bases. Germline lookup yields CDR1 SQVTM and CDR2 ANQGSEA. The CDR3 spans 13 residues. The whole variable domain, filled in from reference TRBV29-1 and TRBJ2-5, reads SAVISQKPSRDICQRGTSLTIQCQVDSQVTMMFWYRQQPGQSLTLIATANQGSEATYESGFVIDKFPISRPNLTFSTLTVSNMSPEDSSIYLCSVECRGGETQYFGPGTRLLVL.

As DNA, the CDR3 is TGTGCCAGCAGTGATGATCCTGTAGAGACCCAGTACTTC. Its protein is CASSDDPVETQYF. This chain links TRBV25-1 with TRBJ2-5; D is ambiguous. Germline CDR1 reads MGHDK; CDR2 reads SYGVNS. The CDR3 is 13 residues long. Trimming took 3 bases from V and 4 from J, leaving 9 bases between them.

Of note for this clonotype: The junction and the germline gene differ at one end; a read error may be behind it. The CDR3: CAISPPGPWNEQFF. The DNA for the CDR3 is TGTGCCATCAGCCCCCCGGGCCCTTGGAATGAGCAGTTCTTC. This sequence joins TRBV7-9 and TRBJ2-1; D gene ambiguous. CDR1 and CDR2 from the germline V gene are SEHNR and FQNEAQ (reference sequence). This CDR3 comprises 14 residues.

The V and J genes are TRBV20-1 and TRBJ2-7, with D possibly being TRBD2 (6 bases). V was clipped by 6 bases and J by 6 bases, with 15 bases between them. The germline V gene encodes CDR1 DFQATT and CDR2 SNEGSKA (reference sequence). This CDR3 spans 12 amino acids. The CDR3 bases are TGCAGTGCAACTAGCCCAGGAAGCGAGCAGTACTTC. Protein product: CSATSPGSEQYF.

This clonotype has a count of ten or more. The V and J genes are TRBV6-6 and TRBJ2-7; 7 nucleotides line up with TRBD2. Losses at the gene ends were 6 bases for V and 5 bases for J; bases not matched to a gene: 7. The CDR3 loop spans 13 amino acids. CDR1 is MNHNY and CDR2 is SVGAGI in the germline V gene (reference sequence). The CDR3 DNA sequence: TGTGCCAGCAGGTTGGCTAGCGGCGACGAGCAGTACTTC. Translating gives CASRLASGDEQYF.